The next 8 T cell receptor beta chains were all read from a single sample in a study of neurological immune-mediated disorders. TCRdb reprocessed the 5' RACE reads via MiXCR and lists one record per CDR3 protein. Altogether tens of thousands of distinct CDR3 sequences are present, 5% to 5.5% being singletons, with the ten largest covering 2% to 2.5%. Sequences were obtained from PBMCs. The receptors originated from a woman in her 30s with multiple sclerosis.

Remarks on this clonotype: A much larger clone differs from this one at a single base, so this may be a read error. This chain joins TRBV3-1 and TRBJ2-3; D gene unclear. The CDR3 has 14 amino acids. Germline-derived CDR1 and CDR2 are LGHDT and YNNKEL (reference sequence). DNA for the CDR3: TGTGCCAGCAACCAAGTACAACGAGCAGATACGCAGTATTTT. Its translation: CASNQVQRADTQYF.

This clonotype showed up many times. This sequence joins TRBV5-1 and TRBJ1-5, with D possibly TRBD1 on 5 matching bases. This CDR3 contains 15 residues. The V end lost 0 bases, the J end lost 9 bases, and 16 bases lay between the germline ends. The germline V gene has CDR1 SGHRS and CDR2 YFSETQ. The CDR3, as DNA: TGCGCCAGCAGCTTGGACAGCGGGGGAATCGGGCCCCAGCATTTT. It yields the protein CASSLDSGGIGPQHF. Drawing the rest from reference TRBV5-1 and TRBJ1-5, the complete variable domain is KAGVTQTPRYLIKTRGQQVTLSCSPISGHRSVSWYQQTPGQGLQFLFEYFSETQRNKGNFPGRFSGRQFSNSRSEMNVSTLELGDSALYLCASSLDSGGIGPQHFGDGTRLSIL.

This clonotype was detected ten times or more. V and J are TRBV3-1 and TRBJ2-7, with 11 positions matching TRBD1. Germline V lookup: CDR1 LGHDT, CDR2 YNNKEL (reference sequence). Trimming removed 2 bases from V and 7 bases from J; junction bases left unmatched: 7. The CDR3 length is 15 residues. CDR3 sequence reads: CASSQRGQGGREQYF. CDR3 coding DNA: TGTGCCAGCAGCCAACGGGGACAGGGGGGACGGGAGCAGTACTTC.

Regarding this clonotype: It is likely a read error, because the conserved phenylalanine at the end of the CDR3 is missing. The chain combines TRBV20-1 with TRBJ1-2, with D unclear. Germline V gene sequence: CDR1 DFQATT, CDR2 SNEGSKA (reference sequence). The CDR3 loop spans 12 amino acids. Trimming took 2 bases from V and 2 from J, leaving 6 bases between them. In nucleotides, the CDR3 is TGCAGTGCTAGAATCCTGAACTATGGCTACACCAAC. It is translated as CSARILNYGYTN.

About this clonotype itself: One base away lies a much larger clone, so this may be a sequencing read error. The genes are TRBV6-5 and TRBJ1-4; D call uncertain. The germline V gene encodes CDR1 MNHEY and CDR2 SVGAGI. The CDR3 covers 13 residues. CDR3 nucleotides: TGTGCCAACAGTTACTTGGAAGGGCATTCACTGTTTTTT. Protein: CANSYLEGHSLFF.

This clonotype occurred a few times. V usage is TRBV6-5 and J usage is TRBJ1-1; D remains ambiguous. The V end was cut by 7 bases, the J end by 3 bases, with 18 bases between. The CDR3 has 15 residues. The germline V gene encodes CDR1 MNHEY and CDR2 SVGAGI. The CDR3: CASKFGINSDTEAFF. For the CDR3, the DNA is TGTGCCAGCAAGTTCGGCATTAACTCTGACACTGAAGCTTTCTTT.

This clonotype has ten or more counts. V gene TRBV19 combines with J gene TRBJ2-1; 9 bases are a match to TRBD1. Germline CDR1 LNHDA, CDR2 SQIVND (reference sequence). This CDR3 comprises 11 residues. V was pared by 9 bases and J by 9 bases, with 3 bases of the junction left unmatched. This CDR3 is CASTGGGEQFF. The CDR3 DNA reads TGTGCCAGCACAGGGGGCGGTGAGCAGTTCTTC.

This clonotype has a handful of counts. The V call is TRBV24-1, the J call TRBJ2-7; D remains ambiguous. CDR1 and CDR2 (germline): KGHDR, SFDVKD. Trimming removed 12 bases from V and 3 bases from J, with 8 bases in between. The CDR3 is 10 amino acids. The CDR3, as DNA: TGTGCCCCCGCGGACTACGAGCAGTACGTC. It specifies CAPADYEQYV.